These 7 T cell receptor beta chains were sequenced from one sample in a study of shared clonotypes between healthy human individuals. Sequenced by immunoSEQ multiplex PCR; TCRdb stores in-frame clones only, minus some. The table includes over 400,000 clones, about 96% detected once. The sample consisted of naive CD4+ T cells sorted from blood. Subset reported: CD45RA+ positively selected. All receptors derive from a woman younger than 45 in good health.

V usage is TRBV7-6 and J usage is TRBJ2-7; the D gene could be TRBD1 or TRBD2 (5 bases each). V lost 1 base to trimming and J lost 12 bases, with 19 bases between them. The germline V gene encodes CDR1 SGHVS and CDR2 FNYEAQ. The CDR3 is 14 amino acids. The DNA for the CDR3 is TGTGCCAGCAGCTTAGGTGGGGGAGAAAGCTTCGTGTACTTC. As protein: CASSLGGGESFVYF.

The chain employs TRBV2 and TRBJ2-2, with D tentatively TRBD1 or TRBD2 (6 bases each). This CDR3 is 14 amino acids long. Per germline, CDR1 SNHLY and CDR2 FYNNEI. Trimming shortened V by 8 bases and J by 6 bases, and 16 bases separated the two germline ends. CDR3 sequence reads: CASGGDIRAGELFF. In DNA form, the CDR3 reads TGTGCCAGCGGCGGGGACATAAGGGCCGGGGAGCTGTTTTTT.

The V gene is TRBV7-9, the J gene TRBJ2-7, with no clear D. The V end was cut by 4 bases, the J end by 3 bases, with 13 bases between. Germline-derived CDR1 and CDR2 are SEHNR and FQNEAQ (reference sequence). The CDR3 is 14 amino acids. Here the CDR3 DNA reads TGTGCCAGCAGCTCCATATCTCTCGACTACGAGCAGTACTTC. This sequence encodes CASSSISLDYEQYF.

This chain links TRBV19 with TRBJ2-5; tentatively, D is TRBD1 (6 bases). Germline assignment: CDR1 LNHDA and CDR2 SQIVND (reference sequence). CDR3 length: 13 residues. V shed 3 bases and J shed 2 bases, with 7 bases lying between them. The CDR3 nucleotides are TGTGCCAGTAGTATCGGACAGCAAGAGACCCAGTACTTC. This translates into CASSIGQQETQYF.

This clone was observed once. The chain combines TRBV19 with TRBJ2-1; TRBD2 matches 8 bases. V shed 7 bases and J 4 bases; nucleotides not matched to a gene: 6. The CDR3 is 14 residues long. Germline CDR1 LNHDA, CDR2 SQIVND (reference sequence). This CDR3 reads CASKRASGYNEQFF. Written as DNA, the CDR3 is TGTGCCAGTAAGCGGGCTAGCGGGTACAATGAGCAGTTCTTC.

The CDR3 sequence is CSVRAGISPLHF. The CDR3 DNA reads as TGCAGCGTCCGAGCAGGTATTTCACCCCTCCACTTT. V gene TRBV29-1 combines with J gene TRBJ1-6; D not certain. Germline V CDR1 and CDR2: SQVTM, ANQGSEA. CDR3 length: 12 amino acids. Between the trimmed V and J ends, which lost 6 bases and 9 bases, there was a span of 12 bases.

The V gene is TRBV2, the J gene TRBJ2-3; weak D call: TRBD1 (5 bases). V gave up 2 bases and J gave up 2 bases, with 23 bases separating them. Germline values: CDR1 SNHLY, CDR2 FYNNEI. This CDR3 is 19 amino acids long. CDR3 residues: CASSEIRNRPGGTTDTQYF. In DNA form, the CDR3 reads TGTGCCAGCAGTGAAATAAGGAACAGGCCCGGCGGCACCACAGATACGCAGTATTTT.